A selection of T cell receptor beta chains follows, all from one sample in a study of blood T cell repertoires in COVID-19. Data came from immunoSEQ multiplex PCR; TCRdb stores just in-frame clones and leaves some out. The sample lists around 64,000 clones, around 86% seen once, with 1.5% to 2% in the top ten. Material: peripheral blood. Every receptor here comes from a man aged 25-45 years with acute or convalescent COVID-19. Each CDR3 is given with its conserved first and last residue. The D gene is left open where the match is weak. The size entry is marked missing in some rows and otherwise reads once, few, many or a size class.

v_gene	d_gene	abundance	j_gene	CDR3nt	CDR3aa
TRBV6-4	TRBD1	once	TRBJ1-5	TGTGCCAGCAGTTCCCAGGGGGGCAATCAGCCCCAGCATTTT	CASSSQGGNQPQHF
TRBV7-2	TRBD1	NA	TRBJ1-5	TGTGCCAGCAGCTCCCGGGACAGGGAGAAGCCCCAGCATTTT	CASSSRDREKPQHF
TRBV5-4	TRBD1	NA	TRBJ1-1	TGTGCCAGCAGCCCTGGACAGGCGAACACTGAAGCTTTCTTT	CASSPGQANTEAFF
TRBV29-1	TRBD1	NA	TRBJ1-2	TGCAGCGCTGAAACAGGGGGCGGCTATGGCTACACCTTC	CSAETGGGYGYTF
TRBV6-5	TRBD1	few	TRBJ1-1	TGTGCCAGCAGACAGGGGGCTGGCACTGAAGCTTTCTTT	CASRQGAGTEAFF
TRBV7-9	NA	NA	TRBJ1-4	TGTGCCAGCAGCCTCCAAACACGGACTGCAGCTCTCCAGGAAAAACTGTTTTTT	CASSLQTRTAALQEKLFF
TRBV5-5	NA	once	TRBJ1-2	TGTGCCAGCAGCTTGGATTCACCTGAGAGCTATGGCTACACCTTC	CASSLDSPESYGYTF
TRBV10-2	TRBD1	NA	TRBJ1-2	TGCGCCAGCAGTGAACCCGGGACAGGGGGCTTGGGCTATGGCTACACCTTC	CASSEPGTGGLGYGYTF
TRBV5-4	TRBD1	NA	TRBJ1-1	TGTGCCAGCAGCGCCCGGGACAGGAACACTGAAGCTTTCTTT	CASSARDRNTEAFF
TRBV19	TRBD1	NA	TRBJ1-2	TGTGCCAGTATCATGACAGGGGCGTACTATGGCTACACCTTC	CASIMTGAYYGYTF
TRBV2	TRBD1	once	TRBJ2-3	TGTGCCAGCAGTGATCAGGGGGTTTCAACAGATACGCAGTATTTT	CASSDQGVSTDTQYF
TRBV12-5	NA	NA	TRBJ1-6	TGTGCTAGTGGTTTGGACGGGTATAATTCACCCCTCCACTTT	CASGLDGYNSPLHF
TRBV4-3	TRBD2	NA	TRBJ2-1	TGCGCCAGCAGCCAAGTATATCTAGCGGGAGGGCTCGATGAGCAGTTCTTC	CASSQVYLAGGLDEQFF
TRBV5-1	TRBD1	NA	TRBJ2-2	TGCGCCAGCAGCTTCAGGGGACAGGGGGACGGGGAGCTGTTTTTT	CASSFRGQGDGELFF
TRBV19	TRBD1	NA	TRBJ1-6	TGTGCCAGTAGTATAGATCGGGTTGGGCAGGGGGCCTGGAATTCACCCCTCCACTTT	CASSIDRVGQGAWNSPLHF
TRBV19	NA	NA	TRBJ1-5	TGTGCCAGTAGTACCTCCGTACGGCAGCCCCAGCATTTT	CASSTSVRQPQHF
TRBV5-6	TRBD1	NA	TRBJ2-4	TGTGCCAGCAGCTTGGACAGGGGGTTGGTCAAAAACATTCAGTACTTC	CASSLDRGLVKNIQYF
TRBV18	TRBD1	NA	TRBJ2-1	TGTGCCAGCTCCCAACAGGGGGCCTCCTACAATGAGCAGTTCTTC	CASSQQGASYNEQFF
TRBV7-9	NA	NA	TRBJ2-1	TGTGCCAGCAGCTTTCCCCGGGGTGGAAATGAGCAGTTCTTC	CASSFPRGGNEQFF
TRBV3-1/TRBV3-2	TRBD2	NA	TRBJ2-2	TGTGCCAGCAAAGCGGGGTCCGGGGAGCTGTTTTTT	CASKAGSGELFF
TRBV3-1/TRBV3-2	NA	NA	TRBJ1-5	TGTGCCAGCAGCCAAGGAGGGGGGGGACAGCCCCAGCATTTT	CASSQGGGGQPQHF
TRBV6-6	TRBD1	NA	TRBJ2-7	TGTGCCAGCAGTCCATTGGGGACAGGGGGTTCCTACGAGCAGTACTTC	CASSPLGTGGSYEQYF